This T cell receptor beta chain was found in a study of blood T cells in healthy people across ages. Primed by a sample-barcoded 5' primer and a J-beta primer mix, a second PCR proceeded for roughly 7 to 12 cycles. TCRdb recomputed calls from the 5' RACE reads with MiXCR, one row per CDR3 protein. Of 540,000 or so distinct CDR3 sequences in the sample, 24% were seen once. V lost 1 base, J lost 5 bases, and 8 bases stayed unmatched. The CDR3 totals 16 residues. CDR1 is SGHTA and CDR2 is FQGNSA in the germline V gene. This same sample was also part of a study on T cells of mothers and their children.

V is TRBV7-2 and J is TRBJ2-5; 9 positions match TRBD2. The source is a boy younger than 18 in good health. The source material was blood. The CDR3 nucleotides read TGTGCCAGCAGCTTAGATTTTGCGGGGGGGCAGGAGACCCAGTACTTC. It translates to CASSLDFAGGQETQYF.